The present T cell receptor (beta chain) was sequenced within a study of OX40 agonist ivuxolimab in advanced cancers. Here immunoSEQ multiplex PCR was the method, and the copy in TCRdb shows in-frame clones only, minus some. The sample yields tens of thousands of clones, 94% seen once. This clone was seen a few times. The CDR3 extends over 15 amino acids. The V and J ends lost 0 bases and 5 bases, in that order; junction bases with no gene match: 5. Germline V gives CDR1 MGHRA, CDR2 YSYEKL. This chain links TRBV4-1 with TRBJ1-1, with 8 nucleotides matching TRBD1. The sequence was collected from an adult with an advanced solid tumor such as melanoma, head and neck, liver or kidney cancer. Sequenced here: CD4+ or CD8+ T cells sorted from blood, sampled in a trial of the OX40 agonist ivuxolimab. CDR3 coding DNA: TGCGCCAGCAGCCAAGAGAGGACAGGGTCGACTGAAGCTTTCTTT. Its protein is CASSQERTGSTEAFF.